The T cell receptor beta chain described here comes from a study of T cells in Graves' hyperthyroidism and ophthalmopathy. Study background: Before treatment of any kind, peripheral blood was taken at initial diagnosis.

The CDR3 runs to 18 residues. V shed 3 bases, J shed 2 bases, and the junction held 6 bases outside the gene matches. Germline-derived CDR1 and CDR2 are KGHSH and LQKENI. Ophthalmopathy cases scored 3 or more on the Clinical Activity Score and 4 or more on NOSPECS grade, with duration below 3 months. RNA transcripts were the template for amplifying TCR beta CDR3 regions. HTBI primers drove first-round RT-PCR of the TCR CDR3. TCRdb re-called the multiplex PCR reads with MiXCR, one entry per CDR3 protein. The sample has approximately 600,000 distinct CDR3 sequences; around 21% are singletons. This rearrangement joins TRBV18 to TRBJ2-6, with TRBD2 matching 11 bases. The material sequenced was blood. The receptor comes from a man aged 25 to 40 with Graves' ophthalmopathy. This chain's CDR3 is CASSPPGLAAAGANVLTF. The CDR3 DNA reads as TGTGCCAGCTCACCGCCGGGACTAGCGGCAGCTGGGGCCAACGTCCTGACTTTC.